A selection of T cell receptor beta chains follows, all from one sample in a study of blood T cell repertoires in COVID-19. Repertoires were generated with immunoSEQ multiplex PCR, while TCRdb's copy carries only in-frame clones and drops some. The sample shows 250,000 to 300,000 clones, 89% of them seen only once. Sequenced material: peripheral blood. All receptors derive from a woman in her 40s who had recovered from COVID-19. The CDR3 runs from the conserved cysteine through the conserved F or W. D genes are given only for firm matches. Rows give clone size only sometimes, using once, few, many, or a class for an expanded clone.

D: NA
size: NA
J: TRBJ2-2
V: TRBV11-2
CDR3: CASSLVSSRGELFF
DNA: TGTGCCAGCAGCTTAGTCAGTTCTCGCGGGGAGCTGTTTTTT

D: TRBD2
size: NA
J: TRBJ2-1
V: TRBV7-3
CDR3: CASSPGRTSGSSYNEQFF
DNA: TGTGCCAGCAGCCCCGGGCGTACTAGCGGGAGCTCCTACAATGAGCAGTTCTTC

D: NA
size: NA
J: TRBJ2-3
V: TRBV9
CDR3: CASSAERPDYLSGTDTQYF
DNA: TGTGCCAGCAGCGCCGAGCGTCCTGACTACCTCTCCGGCACAGATACGCAGTATTTT

D: NA
size: NA
J: TRBJ1-4
V: TRBV11-2
CDR3: CASSSQGVGNEKLFF
DNA: TGTGCCAGCAGCTCTCAGGGCGTGGGTAATGAAAAACTGTTTTTT

D: NA
size: NA
J: TRBJ1-2
V: TRBV5-1
CDR3: CASRETYRVDGYTF
DNA: TGCGCCAGCAGGGAAACCTACAGGGTTGATGGCTACACCTTC

D: TRBD2
size: NA
J: TRBJ2-7
V: TRBV2
CDR3: CASSETSGVYEQYF
DNA: TGTGCCAGCAGTGAGACTAGCGGGGTGTACGAGCAGTACTTC

D: NA
size: NA
J: TRBJ2-2
V: TRBV11-2
CDR3: CASSLVGGANTGELFF
DNA: TGTGCCAGCAGCTTAGTGGGCGGGGCGAACACCGGGGAGCTGTTTTTT

D: NA
size: NA
J: TRBJ2-3
V: TRBV3-1/TRBV3-2
CDR3: CASSQDSSASTDTQYF
DNA: TGTGCCAGCAGCCAAGATTCTAGCGCCAGCACAGATACGCAGTATTTT

D: TRBD1
size: few
J: TRBJ2-6
V: TRBV5-6
CDR3: CASSKGAPFSGANVLTF
DNA: TGTGCCAGCAGCAAGGGGGCGCCCTTTTCTGGGGCCAACGTCCTGACTTTC

D: NA
size: NA
J: TRBJ2-7
V: TRBV5-5
CDR3: CASSLATGSYEQYF
DNA: TGTGCCAGCAGCTTGGCCACAGGTTCGTACGAGCAGTACTTC

D: TRBD1
size: NA
J: TRBJ2-5
V: TRBV18
CDR3: CASSPEGAQGETQYF
DNA: TGTGCCAGCTCACCAGAGGGGGCGCAGGGAGAGACCCAGTACTTC

D: TRBD2
size: NA
J: TRBJ2-7
V: TRBV28
CDR3: CASSLGLRTSLTRPYEQYF
DNA: TGTGCCAGCAGTTTAGGACTGAGGACTAGCCTCACAAGACCGTACGAGCAGTACTTC

D: NA
size: NA
J: TRBJ2-5
V: TRBV4-2
CDR3: CASSQDPQRGQETQYF
DNA: TGTGCCAGCAGCCAAGATCCCCAGAGAGGGCAAGAGACCCAGTACTTC

D: NA
size: NA
J: TRBJ2-7
V: TRBV5-1
CDR3: CASSLGPGSYEQYF
DNA: TGCGCCAGCAGCTTGGGACCGGGGAGCTACGAGCAGTACTTC

D: NA
size: NA
J: TRBJ1-1
V: TRBV7-9
CDR3: CASSLGAATEAFF
DNA: TGTGCCAGCAGCTTGGGGGCGGCGACTGAAGCTTTCTTT

D: NA
size: NA
J: TRBJ1-1
V: TRBV3-1/TRBV3-2
CDR3: CASSQDRRNTEAFF
DNA: TGTGCCAGCAGCCAAGATCGTAGGAACACTGAAGCTTTCTTT

D: NA
size: once
J: TRBJ2-5
V: TRBV4-1
CDR3: CASSQAPQGFQYQETQYF
DNA: TGCGCCAGCAGCCAAGCCCCCCAGGGATTTCAGTATCAAGAGACCCAGTACTTC

D: NA
size: NA
J: TRBJ1-1
V: TRBV29-1
CDR3: CSAYRASGTEAFF
DNA: TGCAGCGCGTACAGGGCGTCGGGCACTGAAGCTTTCTTT

D: NA
size: few
J: TRBJ2-7
V: TRBV21-1
CDR3: CASSAPQGAIHEQYF
DNA: TGTGCCAGCAGCGCACCACAGGGGGCTATCCACGAGCAGTACTTC

D: NA
size: NA
J: TRBJ1-6
V: TRBV7-8
CDR3: CASSLDRRRSSPLHF
DNA: TGTGCCAGCAGCTTAGACAGAAGACGAAGCTCACCCCTCCACTTT